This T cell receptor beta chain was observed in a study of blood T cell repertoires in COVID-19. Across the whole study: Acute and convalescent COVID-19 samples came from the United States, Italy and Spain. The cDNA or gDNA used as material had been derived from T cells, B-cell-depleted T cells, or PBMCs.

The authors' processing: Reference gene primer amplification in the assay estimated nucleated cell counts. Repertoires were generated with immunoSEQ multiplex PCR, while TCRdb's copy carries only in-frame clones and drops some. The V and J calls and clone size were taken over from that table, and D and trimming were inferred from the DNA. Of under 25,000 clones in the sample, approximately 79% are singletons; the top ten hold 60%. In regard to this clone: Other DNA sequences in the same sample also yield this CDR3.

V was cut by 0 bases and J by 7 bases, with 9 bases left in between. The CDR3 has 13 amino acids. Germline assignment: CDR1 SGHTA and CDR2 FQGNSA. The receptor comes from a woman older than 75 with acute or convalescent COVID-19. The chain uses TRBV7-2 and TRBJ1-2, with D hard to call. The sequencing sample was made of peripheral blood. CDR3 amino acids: CASSLAGSGGYTF. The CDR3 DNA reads TGTGCCAGCAGCTTAGCTGGGTCAGGTGGCTACACCTTC. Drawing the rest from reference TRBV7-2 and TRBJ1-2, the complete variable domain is GAGVSQSPSNKVTEKGKDVELRCDPISGHTALYWYRQSLGQGLEFLIYFQGNSAPDKSGLPSDRFSAERTGGSVSTLTIQRTQQEDSAVYLCASSLAGSGGYTFGSGTRLTVV.